This T cell receptor beta chain was retrieved from a study of cytomegalovirus exposure and HLA in healthy donors (dated by TCRdb to 2016 to 2017). Some background on the complete study: An earlier analysis of several hundred of the donors reported about 280 Gb of sequence data and around 110 million unique TCR beta sequences obtained from approximately 180 million T cells. Roughly 300 gigabases of sequencing data and roughly 90 million unique TCR sequences were included in an early release covering several hundred HLA-typed donors. Of the 300 to 450 genotyped donors, roughly 80% were placed in the genetic ancestry cluster associated with self-reported Caucasian donors. The study aimed to test whether cataloging public T cell receptors could reveal signatures of past pathogen exposure. The study profiled the T cell repertoires of hundreds of subjects by immunosequencing and related them to cytomegalovirus serostatus. A separate validation cohort of 100 to 150 different subjects was used in addition to the roughly 700-subject first cohort. High-throughput TCR immunosequencing, statistical association of individual TCRs with disease status, and machine learning were combined to predict cytomegalovirus infection status. To study patterns of TCR occurrence, a later analysis re-analyzed previously published TCR beta repertoires from 500 to 850 donors and added high-resolution HLA genotyping. In the later analysis, no new phenotypic data were used to find candidate immune exposures; instead, reliance was placed on TCR beta sequences and their occurrence across donors. In an earlier analysis of a few hundred of the donors, high-throughput TCR beta sequencing was used to judge whether each TCR beta V gene segment behaved as functional or pseudogenic. Donor age, sex, ethnicity and CMV serostatus were compiled alongside the repertoire data. In a later genetic analysis, genome-wide SNP genotypes for 398 of the 666 donors were used, and that subset was treated as a discovery cohort. All discovery cohort repertoires had been generated on a single sequencing platform. Class I and class II HLA loci were covered by the typing at four-digit resolution. Typing coverage varied by locus: about 629-640 donors for A, B, C, DRB1 and DQB1; more than 500 for DQA1; approximately 610 for DPA1; about 450 for DPB1. A handful of DR-DQ haplotypes were treated as single units for association and clustering because of strong linkage in the cohort. Among several hundred genotyped donors of the cohort, an average of approximately 240,000 unique TCR beta nucleotide sequences was sequenced per donor, of which roughly 18% were non-productive.

The CDR3 holds 14 amino acids from the cysteine to the phenylalanine. Of all the DNA, just the CDR3 is kept, 42 bases in frame from base 1. The V end loses 6 bases and the J end loses 5 bases, and a stretch of 17 bases separates them. Looking up the germline V gene yields CDR1 SGHTS and CDR2 YDEGEE. Libraries were made using the immunoSEQ multiplex PCR assay. The multiplex PCR relied on a mix of 60 forward primers for TCR Vbeta segments and 13 reverse primers for TCR Jbeta segments. The CDR3 region of rearranged TCR beta genes was amplified from genomic DNA by a multiplex PCR assay. Amplified TCR beta libraries were sequenced as 87-base-pair reads on the Illumina HiSeq System. Processing in the source paper ran as follows. A later analysis tallied some 79 million unique TCR beta chains across the 666 repertoires, and about 10 million of those chains were shared by two or more donors. To remove PCR and sequencing errors, raw reads were error-corrected and collapsed into unique sequences using a nearest-neighbor algorithm that merged closely related sequences. To assign V, D and J gene segments, CDR3 sequences were aligned to IMGT reference sequences. For a sequence to be retained, a match of at least six nucleotides was required to both a V gene segment and a J gene segment. A rearrangement counted as productive if the CDR3 had no stop codons and remained in frame with V and J, and every other rearrangement counted as non-productive. Following IMGT convention, CDR3 was defined as the stretch from the second conserved V-encoded cysteine up to the conserved J-encoded phenylalanine. The earlier analysis of a few hundred of the donors excluded sequences that lacked an unambiguous match to a single V gene segment. An earlier analysis of a few hundred of the donors classified V segments as functional when productive rearrangements were above 56.7% and as segregating when the standard deviation between donors was above 5%. A statistical classification framework was built to diagnose cytomegalovirus status from the catalog of TCR beta chain sequences. V and J gene assignment, in a later analysis, came from comparing TCR nucleotide sequences with IMGT/GENE-DB human TR gene sequences. A later analysis assigned CDR3 sequences and most-parsimonious VDJ recombination scenarios with the TCRdist pipeline. A later analysis defined each TCR beta chain by its CDR3 amino acid sequence plus V-gene family, and excluded reads lacking a unique V-gene family. To address suspected cross-contamination and a sequencing artifact, a later analysis removed 450 to 700 highly shared, low-generation-probability nucleotide sequences. In a later analysis, a clonal expansion index was calculated for each public chain from normalized within-repertoire ranks of inferred template counts. In a later analysis, generation probabilities were computed using a VDJ recombination model fitted to out-of-frame rearrangements, and the results were checked against IGoR. A later analysis scored TCR-TCR, TCR-HLA and TCR-CMV co-occurrence with hypergeometric tests, applying a repertoire-size bias correction to TCR pairs. In a later analysis, false discovery rates were estimated by permuting HLA or CMV assignments 20 times. A later analysis grouped co-occurring TCRs with DBSCAN, adding TCRdist sequence similarity when clustering within HLA-allele-positive subsets. Repertoires with fewer than 30,000 or more than 120,000 public chains, plus five repertoires with anomalous nucleotide sharing, were excluded from co-occurrence clustering. TCRdb obtained this table from immuneACCESS and retained in-frame rearrangements with V and J assigned. These tables miss some clones; where compared with another copy, unresolved V genes account for less than half of the shortfall, and the remainder is unexplained. That table furnishes V, J and clone size, whereas the DNA furnished D and trimming. The sample table contains under 200,000 clones; only one count was recorded for about 83% of them. Under 2% of the sample is held by the ten biggest clonotypes.

Note on this clone: There is no known antigen for this receptor. One base away there is no much larger clone; base qualities are not given.

The cohort was made up of approximately 670 healthy bone marrow donors. Cohort members were all nominally healthy when sampled, although unrecorded immune exposures were likely present. The donor was CMV seropositive and was included in the group of around 300 seropositive cohort members. Each donor provided a peripheral blood sample, and peripheral blood mononuclear cells were used for TCR beta sequencing. The Qiagen DNeasy Blood Extraction Kit was used to extract genomic DNA from the blood cell samples. The study at large found these results: Some IMGT-functional V segments, including TRBV6-2 and TRBV6-3, could not be told apart with the 87-base-pair reads, so those segments were excluded. When HLA alleles, especially DR and DQ, strongly co-occurred, TCR associations were difficult to assign to individual alleles. Because HLA typing was unavailable for some donors at each locus, only the typed subset was used in association tests. Presence/absence analyses assumed roughly uniform sequencing depth across donors, an assumption that may not hold. A further reported finding was that TCR beta sequences accurately predicted the HLA-A and HLA-B alleles for most subjects in the first cohort. Most CMV-associated TCR beta chains appeared to be HLA-restricted in a later analysis, and the HLA associations seemed to be driven largely by CMV exposure. In a later analysis, HLA-associated TCR beta chains were found to be more clonally expanded and to have lower generation probabilities than equally common non-associated chains. In this cohort, only TCR beta chains were sequenced, and detectable features were limited by the absence of alpha or paired-chain data. In a later analysis, TCR association rates were found to vary across HLA loci, with the most associated TCRs seen for DRB1 alleles and the fewest for HLA-C alleles. The classifier was reported to diagnose cytomegalovirus status with high specificity and sensitivity in both the original cohort and the validation cohort. The authors suggested that the approach could potentially be generalized to other disease states and immunological phenotypes. In a later genetic analysis, a missense DCLRE1C variant was associated with V-gene and J-gene trimming of TCR beta chains, and the association was replicated in an independent cohort. A later genetic analysis reported fewer N-insertions in productive TCRs among donors in an Asian-associated ancestry cluster than the roughly 620-donor mean. At a false discovery rate of 0.05, a later analysis linked 16,000 or so TCR beta sequences to specific HLA alleles. A few of the identified cytomegalovirus-associated TCR beta chains were confirmed in vitro to be specific for cytomegalovirus antigens. The earlier analysis of a few hundred of the donors excluded roughly 17 rarely observed V segments, including chromosome 9 orphons, because counts were too low. Several of the top co-occurrence clusters appeared to be linked to parvovirus B19, influenza, CMV and Epstein-Barr virus, according to a later analysis. The study gave a list of around 170 TCR beta chains associated with cytomegalovirus. In an earlier analysis of 450 to 750 of the donors, most TCR beta V segments appeared in productive rearrangements about 87% or about 30% of the time, broadly matching IMGT annotations. Most TCR sequences were seen in very few donors, while some public TCRs were found in many individuals. CMV serostatus was the only immune exposure information available for the cohort. Correlated functional status among segregating V segments might be attributable to linkage disequilibrium, but an unknown experimental factor could not be ruled out. A cluster of highly shared sequence variants was judged likely to represent a technical artifact of the sequencing pipeline.

This sequence was found in a man in his forties in good health and CMV-seropositive. The chain employs TRBV5-8 and TRBJ1-1, with the D gene not confidently named. The sequenced sample was PBMCs. This receptor carries the CDR3 CASTPGVVRTEAFF. In nucleotides, the sequence is TGTGCCAGCACTCCCGGGGTGGTGCGGACTGAAGCTTTCTTT. Beyond the CDR3, the reference TRBV5-8 and TRBJ1-1 genes provide the residues; the full variable domain reads: EAGVTQSPTHLIKTRGQQATLRCSPISGHTSVYWYQQALGLGLQFLLWYDEGEERNRGNFPPRFSGRQFPNYSSELNVNALELEDSALYLCASTPGVVRTEAFFGQGTRLTVV.